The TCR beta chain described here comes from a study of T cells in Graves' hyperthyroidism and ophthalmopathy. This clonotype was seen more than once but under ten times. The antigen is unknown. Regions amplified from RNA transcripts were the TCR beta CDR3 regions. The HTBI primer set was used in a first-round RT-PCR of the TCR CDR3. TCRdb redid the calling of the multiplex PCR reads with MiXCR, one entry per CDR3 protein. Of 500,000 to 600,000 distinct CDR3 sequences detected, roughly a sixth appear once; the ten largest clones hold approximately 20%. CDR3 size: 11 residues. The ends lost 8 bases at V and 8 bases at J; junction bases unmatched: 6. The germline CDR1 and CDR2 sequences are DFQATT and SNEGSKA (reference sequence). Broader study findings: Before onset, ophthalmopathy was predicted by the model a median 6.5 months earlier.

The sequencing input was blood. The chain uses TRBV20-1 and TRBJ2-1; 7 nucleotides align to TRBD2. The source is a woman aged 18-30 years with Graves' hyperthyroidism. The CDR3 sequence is CSRLASDEQFF. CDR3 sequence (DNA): TGCAGTAGACTAGCCTCGGATGAGCAGTTCTTC.